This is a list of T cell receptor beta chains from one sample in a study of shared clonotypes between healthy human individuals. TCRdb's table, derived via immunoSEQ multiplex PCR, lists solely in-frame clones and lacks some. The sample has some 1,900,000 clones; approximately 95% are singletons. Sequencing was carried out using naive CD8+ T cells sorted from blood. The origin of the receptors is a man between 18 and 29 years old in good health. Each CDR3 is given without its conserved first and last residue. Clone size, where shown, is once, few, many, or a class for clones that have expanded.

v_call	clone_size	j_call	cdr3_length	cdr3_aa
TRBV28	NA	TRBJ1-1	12	ASRVQGMNTEAF
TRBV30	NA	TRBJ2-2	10	AWSPEVGELF
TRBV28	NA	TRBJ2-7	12	ASSWGDPSSEQY
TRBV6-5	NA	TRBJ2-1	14	ASSYSGAGGAYEQF
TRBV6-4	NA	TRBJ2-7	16	ASSDSFTLGRSSYEQY
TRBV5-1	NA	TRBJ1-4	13	ASSFGSATNEKLF
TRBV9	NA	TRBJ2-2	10	ASSVEYGELF
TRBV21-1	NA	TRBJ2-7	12	ASSKQEIRHEQY
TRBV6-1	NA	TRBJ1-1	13	ASSVGDLRTLKAF
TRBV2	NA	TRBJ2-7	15	ASSEGRTSGSGYEQY
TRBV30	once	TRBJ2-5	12	AWTTGLAWETQY
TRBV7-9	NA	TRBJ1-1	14	ASSLTDRGLGTEAF
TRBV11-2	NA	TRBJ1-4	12	ASNPMDGDEKLF
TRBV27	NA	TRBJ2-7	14	ASSSHTAPGSYEQY
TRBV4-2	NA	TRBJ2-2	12	ASSQEWGTGELF
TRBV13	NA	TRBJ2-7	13	ASSEDLRGAYEQY
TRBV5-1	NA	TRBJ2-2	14	ASSLSTDANTGELF
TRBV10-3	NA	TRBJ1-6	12	AINEEDGNSPLH
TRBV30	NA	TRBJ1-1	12	AWSVEGASTEAF
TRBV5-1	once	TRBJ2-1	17	ASSSGTSADTSSYNEQF
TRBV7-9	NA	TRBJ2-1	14	ASSPIRGKGDNEQF
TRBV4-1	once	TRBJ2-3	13	ASSQVGQGTDTQY
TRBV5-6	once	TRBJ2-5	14	ASSFSLAGVWETQY
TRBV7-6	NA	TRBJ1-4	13	ASSPATGSNEKLF
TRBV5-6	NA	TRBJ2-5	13	ASSTTGTGLTAQY
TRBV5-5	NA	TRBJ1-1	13	ASSLSRGISTEAF
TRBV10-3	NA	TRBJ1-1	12	AISGINRATEAF
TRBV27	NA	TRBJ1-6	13	ASTLRGSYNSPLH
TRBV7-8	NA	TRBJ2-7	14	ASSLDIEQGGYEQY
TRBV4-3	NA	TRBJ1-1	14	ASSQALSVEDTEAF
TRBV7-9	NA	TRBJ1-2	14	ASSLGELLSNYGYT